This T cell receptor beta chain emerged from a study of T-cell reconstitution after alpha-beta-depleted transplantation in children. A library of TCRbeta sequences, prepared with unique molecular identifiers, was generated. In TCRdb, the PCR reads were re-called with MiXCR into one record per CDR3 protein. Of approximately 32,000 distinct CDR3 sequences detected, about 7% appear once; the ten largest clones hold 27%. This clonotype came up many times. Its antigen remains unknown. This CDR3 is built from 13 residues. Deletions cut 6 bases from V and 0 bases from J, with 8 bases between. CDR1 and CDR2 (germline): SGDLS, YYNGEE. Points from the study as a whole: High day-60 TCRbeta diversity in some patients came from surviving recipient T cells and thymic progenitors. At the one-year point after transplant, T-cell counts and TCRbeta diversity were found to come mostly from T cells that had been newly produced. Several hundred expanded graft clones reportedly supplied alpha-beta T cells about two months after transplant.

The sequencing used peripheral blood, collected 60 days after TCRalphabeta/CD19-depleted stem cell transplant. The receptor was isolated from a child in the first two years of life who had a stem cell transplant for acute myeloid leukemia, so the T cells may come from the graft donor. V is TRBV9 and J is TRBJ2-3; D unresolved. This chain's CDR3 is CASTALSTDTQYF. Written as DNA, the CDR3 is TGTGCCAGCACGGCACTTAGCACAGATACGCAGTATTTT.